One sample yielded the 23 T cell receptor beta chains listed below, sequenced in a study of cytomegalovirus exposure and HLA in healthy donors. With 60 Vbeta and 13 Jbeta primers, the PCR was carried out. TCRdb keeps only in-frame clones here, not all; method: immunoSEQ multiplex PCR. Of 150,000 or so clones listed, over 65% are singletons. What was sequenced was PBMCs. These receptors originate from a woman aged 35 to 49 in good health and CMV-seronegative.

The chain employs TRBV6-5 and TRBJ2-7; D possibly corresponds to TRBD1 (6 bases). V lost 8 bases and J 8 bases, leaving 19 bases between the germline ends. This CDR3 contains 13 residues. Germline CDR1 reads MNHEY; CDR2 reads SVGAGI. The CDR3 region has the DNA TGTGCCAGCCAAGGGACACCCCTGCAGAAGCAGTACTTC. It codes for CASQGTPLQKQYF.

The rearrangement links TRBV11-3 to TRBJ1-5, with D uncertain. This CDR3 spans 15 amino acids. V lost 3 bases to trimming and J lost 2 bases, with 11 bases between them. The V gene's germline CDR1 is SGHNT and CDR2 YENEEA. The CDR3 is CASSLGPVGNQPQHF. As DNA, the CDR3 is TGTGCCAGCAGCTTGGGCCCCGTCGGCAATCAGCCCCAGCATTTT.

The rearrangement uses TRBV2 and TRBJ2-7; TRBD1 agrees at 8 bases. V shed 8 bases, J shed 3 bases, and the junction held 9 bases outside the gene matches. Germline V gene data show CDR1 as SNHLY and CDR2 as FYNNEI. This CDR3 contains 14 residues. This CDR3 reads CASVERDRNYEQYF. The CDR3 DNA follows: TGTGCCAGCGTTGAGAGGGACAGGAACTACGAGCAGTACTTC.

The chain has TRBV6-1 and TRBJ1-1; 7 nucleotides agree with TRBD1. The CDR3 has 14 residues. Germline trimming cut 7 bases from V and 4 bases from J; bases unmatched to any gene: 9. Germline V gene data show CDR1 as MNHNS and CDR2 as SASEGT. CDR3 DNA: TGTGCCAGCACACACAGGGGTTGGGGCACTGAAGCTTTCTTT. Translation: CASTHRGWGTEAFF.

This sequence joins TRBV9 and TRBJ1-1; possibly TRBD1 for D (6 bases). This CDR3 comprises 14 residues. V shed 0 bases and J shed 10 bases, with 16 bases lying between them. Germline V CDR1 and CDR2: SGDLS, YYNGEE. CDR3 nucleotides: TGTGCCAGCAGCGTAGACCTAAGGGGAGGGGGAGCTTTCTTT. Protein: CASSVDLRGGGAFF.

For the CDR3, the DNA is TGTGCCAGCTCACAGGGGAACACTGAAGCTTTCTTT. Amino acids: CASSQGNTEAFF. The chain employs TRBV2 and TRBJ1-1, with D possibly TRBD1 on 6 matching bases. Germline CDR1 SNHLY, CDR2 FYNNEI. The CDR3 is 12 residues long. V was pared by 8 bases and J by 1 base, with 8 bases between.

This clone was found once. One junction end disagrees with the germline gene, perhaps due to a read error. The chain couples TRBV7-7 to TRBJ1-1; D might be TRBD1 (6 bases). CDR1 is SSHAT and CDR2 is FNYEAQ in the germline V gene (reference sequence). This CDR3 region has 13 residues. DNA for the CDR3: TGTGCTAGCAGCTTAGGGGGGGACACTGAAGCTTTCTTT. Its protein is CASSLGGDTEAFF. Full variable domain (missing parts from reference TRBV7-7 and TRBJ1-1): GAGVSQSPRYKVTKRGQDVTLRCDPISSHATLYWYQQALGQGPEFLTYFNYEAQPDKSGLPSDRFSAERPEGSISTLTIQRTEQRDSAMYRCASSLGGDTEAFFGQGTRLTVV.

The J gene is TRBJ1-5, the V gene TRBV7-2; TRBD1 is a possible D gene (6 bases). CDR1 and CDR2 (germline): SGHTA, FQGNSA. CDR3 length: 13 residues. V lost 4 bases, J lost 4 bases, and 8 bases lay in between. CDR3: CASSSDRNQPQHF. Here the CDR3 DNA reads TGTGCCAGCAGCTCTGACAGGAATCAGCCCCAGCATTTT.

This clone came up a few times. CDR3 sequence: CASSARKQQETQYF. CDR3 DNA: TGTGCCAGCAGCGCTAGAAAGCAACAAGAGACCCAGTACTTC. This chain links TRBV9 with TRBJ2-5; no clear D gene. The germline V gene has CDR1 SGDLS and CDR2 YYNGEE. Trimming shortened V by 3 bases and J by 2 bases, and 11 bases separated the two germline ends. The CDR3 is 14 residues long.

V usage is TRBV15 and J usage is TRBJ2-1, with 9 bases that match TRBD2. With V trimmed by 1 base and J by 7 bases, 5 bases remained unmatched. This CDR3 region has 15 residues. Germline-derived CDR1 and CDR2 are LNHNV and YYDKDF (reference sequence). CDR3 residues: CATSRGTSETNEQFF. The CDR3 DNA sequence: TGTGCCACCAGCAGAGGGACTAGCGAGACAAATGAGCAGTTCTTC.

The V gene is TRBV6-1, the J gene TRBJ1-4; possible D gene TRBD1, 5 bases. V shed 2 bases and J shed 8 bases, with 9 bases lying between them. Germline V CDR1 and CDR2: MNHNS, SASEGT. CDR3 length: 13 amino acids. The CDR3 is CASSEPGNEKLFF. The DNA of the CDR3 is TGTGCCAGCAGTGAACCAGGGAACGAAAAACTGTTTTTT.

This clone has more than one count but fewer than ten. In DNA form, the CDR3 reads TGTGCCAGTAGTATCGGGGGGTTAACTGAAGCTTTCTTT. This gives the protein CASSIGGLTEAFF. V and J are TRBV19 and TRBJ1-1, with D perhaps TRBD1 (5 bases). Germline CDR1 and CDR2: LNHDA and SQIVND (reference sequence). This CDR3 is 13 amino acids long. V gave up 3 bases and J gave up 5 bases, with 10 bases separating them. The whole variable domain, filled in from reference TRBV19 and TRBJ1-1, reads DGGITQSPKYLFRKEGQNVTLSCEQNLNHDAMYWYRQDPGQGLRLIYYSQIVNDFQKGDIAEGYSVSREKKESFPLTVTSAQKNPTAFYLCASSIGGLTEAFFGQGTRLTVV.

This chain joins TRBV6-6 and TRBJ2-3; possibly TRBD1 for D (6 bases). The CDR3 sequence is 15 residues long. Germline CDR1 reads MNHNY; CDR2 reads SVGAGI (reference sequence). V was trimmed by 4 bases and J by 4 bases, leaving 15 bases between them. The CDR3 here is CASSLYRAGADTQYF. The CDR3 region has the DNA TGTGCCAGCAGTTTGTACAGGGCGGGCGCAGATACGCAGTATTTT.

The sample holds one count of this clone. The rearrangement uses TRBV6-1 and TRBJ2-1, with TRBD2 matching over 16 bases. Germline lookup yields CDR1 MNHNS and CDR2 SASEGT. V lost 4 bases to trimming and J lost 2 bases; unmatched junction nucleotides: 2. The CDR3 loop spans 17 amino acids. In DNA, the CDR3 is TGTGCCAGCAGTGCGGGACTAGCGGGAGGGGCCTACAATGAGCAGTTCTTC. Its translation: CASSAGLAGGAYNEQFF.

The rearrangement links TRBV7-9 to TRBJ1-2, with 10 bases matching TRBD1. This CDR3 has 14 residues. Germline-derived CDR1 and CDR2 are SEHNR and FQNEAQ (reference sequence). Losses at the gene ends were 1 base for V and 6 bases for J; bases not matched to a gene: 2. The chain's CDR3 is CASSLETGGDGYTF. CDR3 sequence (DNA): TGTGCCAGCAGCTTAGAGACAGGGGGCGATGGCTACACCTTC.

The V and J genes are TRBV7-6 and TRBJ2-2; 11 positions match TRBD2. From germline, CDR1 is SGHVS and CDR2 FNYEAQ. Trimming at V came to 3 bases and at J to 1 base, leaving 1 base not matched to a gene. This CDR3 contains 16 residues. The CDR3 reads CASSFLAGGNTGELFF. The CDR3 DNA sequence: TGTGCCAGCAGCTTTCTAGCGGGGGGGAACACCGGGGAGCTGTTTTTT.

The chain employs TRBV9 and TRBJ2-7; TRBD1 is a possible D gene (5 bases). The CDR3 is 17 residues long. Trimming took off 0 bases at V and 6 bases at J, with 22 bases between the two ends. CDR1 and CDR2 (germline): SGDLS, YYNGEE. CDR3 coding DNA: TGTGCCAGCAGCGTAGGTGTGGATCGGGTTGTGGGGCTCGAGCAGTACTTC. Protein product: CASSVGVDRVVGLEQYF.

This sequence joins TRBV11-3 and TRBJ2-1; 14 bases are a match to TRBD2. V lost 6 bases, J lost 7 bases, and 5 bases stayed unmatched. Germline V gives CDR1 SGHNT, CDR2 YENEEA. The length of the CDR3 is 15 residues. The CDR3 region has the DNA TGTGCCAGCAGTACCGGACTAGCGGGAGGTAATGAGCAGTTCTTC. Its protein is CASSTGLAGGNEQFF.

As to this clone: One end of the junction fails to match germline, which may point to a read error. V and J are TRBV7-9 and TRBJ2-5, with D possibly TRBD2 on 6 matching bases. The CDR3 has 12 residues. Germline V gene data show CDR1 as SEHNR and CDR2 as FQNEAQ (reference sequence). CDR3 protein: CSSSLLEGTQYF. The CDR3 DNA sequence: TGTTCCAGCAGCTTGTTGGAGGGGACCCAGTACTTC. Together with reference TRBV7-9 and TRBJ2-5, the CDR3 gives the full variable domain: DTGVSQNPRHKITKRGQNVTFRCDPISEHNRLYWYRQTLGQGPEFLTYFQNEAQLEKSRLLSDRFSAERPKGSFSTLEIQRTEQGDSAMYLCSSSLLEGTQYFGPGTRLLVL.

The chain links TRBV7-8 to TRBJ2-7; 7 bases align to TRBD2. Per the germline V gene, CDR1 is SGHVS and CDR2 is FQNEAQ. V was pared by 1 base and J by 4 bases, with 10 bases of the junction left unmatched. There are 16 residues in the CDR3. The DNA of the CDR3 is TGTGCCAGCAGCTTAGTGGGAGGGGCTACAACTTACGAGCAGTACTTC. As protein: CASSLVGGATTYEQYF. Complete variable domain (other parts from reference TRBV7-8 and TRBJ2-7): GAGVSQSPRYKVAKRGQDVALRCDPISGHVSLFWYQQALGQGPEFLTYFQNEAQLDKSGLPSDRFFAERPEGSVSTLKIQRTQQEDSAVYLCASSLVGGATTYEQYFGPGTRLTVT.

The chain carries TRBV5-4 and TRBJ2-3; TRBD2 matches 9 bases. Germline V gene lookup returns CDR1 SGHNT and CDR2 YYREEE (reference sequence). The ends lost 5 bases at V and 4 bases at J; junction bases unmatched: 11. CDR3 size: 16 residues. DNA for the CDR3: TGTGCCAGCAGATTCGGGCTAGCGGGAAGGTCAGATACGCAGTATTTT. Residues: CASRFGLAGRSDTQYF.

In its sample, this clone was seen once. J is TRBJ1-5 and V is TRBV13; D might be TRBD1 (5 bases). Germline values: CDR1 PRHDT, CDR2 FYEKMQ (reference sequence). This CDR3 comprises 14 residues. V lost 5 bases and J lost 3, with 11 bases in between. The CDR3 sequence is CASSRGGVNQPQHF. The CDR3 nucleotides read TGTGCCAGCAGCCGTGGGGGGGTCAATCAGCCCCAGCATTTT.

The genes are TRBV27 and TRBJ2-5; 13 bases align to TRBD2. CDR3 length equals 18 residues. Germline CDR1 MNHEY, CDR2 SMNVEV (reference sequence). The V gene end was trimmed by 5 bases and the J gene end by 0 bases; junction bases not matched to a gene: 9. CDR3 in amino acids: CASSVGLAGPAYQETQYF. The CDR3 DNA reads TGTGCCAGCAGTGTGGGACTAGCGGGGCCGGCCTACCAAGAGACCCAGTACTTC.